Sequencing of this T cell receptor beta chain was carried out in a study of beta chain features in type 1 diabetes. A word on this clone: Its antigen is currently unknown.

Germline V gives CDR1 SQVTM, CDR2 ANQGSEA. The CDR3 runs 13 residues. Between the trimmed V and J ends, which lost 0 bases and 5 bases, there was a span of 10 bases. Whole-study findings and limits: Patients with Type 1 diabetes showed moderately but significantly shorter TCRB CDR3s in all four CD4+ subsets.

Populations obtained by sorting all exceeded 95% purity. The investigators reverse transcribed all of the isolated RNA, so they sequenced expressed TCRB transcripts. Around 3.57 million reads was the average for naive, central memory and regulatory T cell samples. Measured with immunoSEQ multiplex PCR; TCRdb has only the in-frame clones, and not every one. Of roughly 730,000 clones detected, around an eighth appear once; the ten largest clones hold about 0.02%. This clonotype originated in a man younger than 35 with type 1 diabetes. The chain is built from TRBV29-1 and TRBJ1-1, with a weak D call TRBD1 (5 bases). Sample: naive CD4+ T cells from blood. The CDR3 sequence: CSVEDGARTEAFF. As DNA, the CDR3 is TGCAGCGTTGAAGATGGGGCCCGAACTGAAGCTTTCTTT.